The entry that follows covers one T cell receptor beta chain sequence. TCRdb reprocessed the RT-PCR reads with MiXCR, giving one entry per CDR3 protein. The sample shows under 200,000 distinct CDR3 sequences, under 13% of them seen only once. Germline V gene lookup returns CDR1 SGHAT and CDR2 FQNNGV. V dropped 0 bases and J dropped 4; count of bases not matched to a gene: 8. CDR3 length equals 17 residues. This sample stems from a study of response to subunit inactivated influenza vaccine. The sequencing used non-naive T cells sorted from PBMCs, collected 45 days after vaccination. The clonotype comes from a man aged 45-65 years who received an inactivated influenza vaccine. The chain couples TRBV11-2 to TRBJ2-5; 10 bases map to TRBD2. In nucleotides, the CDR3 is TGTGCCAGCAGCTTAGAGACTAGCGGGTCTCTCCGAGAGACCCAGTACTTC. Encoded protein: CASSLETSGSLRETQYF.